The clone carrying this TCR beta chain was observed a single time. These data come from a study of tumor-infiltrating lymphocytes in glioblastoma multiforme. With V trimmed by 3 bases and J by 0 bases, 4 bases remained unmatched. The CDR3 runs 17 residues. The germline V gene encodes CDR1 ENHRY and CDR2 SYGVKD. Three nested ARM-PCR rounds with V-beta and C-beta primers built TCRB libraries. Input was 0.5 to 0.6 ug total RNA, reverse-transcribed with a C-beta primer. Using its own MiXCR run on the multiplex PCR reads, TCRdb lists one record per CDR3 protein. The repertoire holds some 15,000 distinct CDR3 sequences, with roughly 73% as singletons.

Material for sequencing was brain tumor tissue. The chain has TRBV10-3 and TRBJ2-3; 12 bases map to TRBD2. The clonotype originates from a male donor with glioblastoma. The CDR3 DNA is TGTGCCATCAGTGAACCCGGACTAGCGGGAAGCACAGATACGCAGTATTTT. This gives the protein CAISEPGLAGSTDTQYF.